One and the same sample provided the 20 T cell receptor beta chains below, sequenced in a study of CXCR3-negative and CXCR3-positive naive CD8 T cells. Libraries of TRB cDNA were made by 5' RACE and carried UMIs. From its re-call of the 5' RACE reads, TCRdb lists each CDR3 protein once, without DNA. This table holds about 41,000 distinct CDR3 sequences. Sequenced: naive CXCR3- CD8+ T cells from blood. Regarding subset: CD45RO-CCR7+CD27+CD95- naive CD8+ T cells lacking CXCR3 (TNR3-). All receptors derive from a human donor in good health. Some clones in this sample may be carry-over from other donors' samples.

This chain joins TRBV6-5 and TRBJ2-7; checking the TCRdb D call of TRBD1 is not possible without DNA. The germline gives CDR1 MNHEY, CDR2 SVGAGI. The CDR3 spans 13 residues. CDR3 loop: CASSYNGGYEQYF.

V is TRBV18 and J is TRBJ2-1; lacking DNA, the TRBD1 call made by TCRdb goes unchecked. Germline V gene lookup returns CDR1 KGHSH and CDR2 LQKENI. The length of the CDR3 is 14 residues. This CDR3 reads CSSSHRDRRDEQFF.

The chain links TRBV19 to TRBJ2-1; the D gene TCRdb calls, TRBD1, cannot be checked with no DNA. Per the germline V gene, CDR1 is LNHDA and CDR2 is SQIVND (reference sequence). CDR3 length equals 13 residues. The CDR3 sequence is CASNSQGYNEQFF.

The chain uses TRBV7-9 and TRBJ2-7; the TCRdb D gene call, TRBD1, has no DNA to confirm it. The CDR3 runs 14 residues. Germline V lookup: CDR1 SEHNR, CDR2 FQNEAQ (reference sequence). The CDR3 spells CASSLPGQGYEQYF.

The V call is TRBV14, the J call TRBJ2-2; the TCRdb D gene call, TRBD2, has no DNA to confirm it. This CDR3 is built from 17 residues. Germline V gene sequence: CDR1 SGHDN, CDR2 FVKESK. The chain's CDR3 is CASSRDWGSATTGELFF.

This chain uses TRBV5-1 with TRBJ2-5; without DNA, the TCRdb call of TRBD1 cannot be checked. Germline V gives CDR1 SGHRS, CDR2 YFSETQ. CDR3 size: 18 residues. CDR3 region: CASSLDLDRDYVGETQYF.

The chain uses TRBV20-1 and TRBJ1-1; absent DNA, TCRdb's TRBD1 call cannot be checked. CDR1 and CDR2 from the germline V gene are DFQATT and SNEGSKA (reference sequence). The CDR3 runs to 13 residues. This chain's CDR3 is CSARVRGVYEAFF.

This chain joins TRBV23-1 and TRBJ1-6. TRBV23-1 is assigned to the ORF class and has an uncertain function. The CDR3 totals 13 residues. CDR3 in amino acids: CASSTHGNSPLHF.

The chain is built from TRBV10-3 and TRBJ2-5; TCRdb lists TRBD1, though no DNA is available to test this call. This CDR3 is 12 amino acids long. CDR1 is ENHRY, CDR2 SYGVKD, per germline. CDR3 amino acids: CAISGGGETQYF.

This chain connects TRBV6-1 to TRBJ2-7; without DNA, the TCRdb call of TRBD2 cannot be checked. Germline V gives CDR1 MNHNS, CDR2 SASEGT. The CDR3 covers 17 residues. The CDR3 loop is CASSEAGPSGSSYEQYF.

This clonotype is identified as medium-sized from frequency. The chain couples TRBV7-6 to TRBJ2-7; TCRdb reports TRBD2, a call that lacks DNA to check it against. Germline values: CDR1 SGHVS, CDR2 FNYEAQ. The CDR3 length is 13 residues. The CDR3 here is CASSLAEGSEQYF.

The CDR3 sequence: CAISDRLAGGPGETQYF. The rearrangement uses TRBV10-3 and TRBJ2-5; TCRdb gives TRBD2 as the D gene, but with no DNA this cannot be confirmed. This CDR3 has 17 residues. Germline V gene data show CDR1 as ENHRY and CDR2 as SYGVKD.

This rearrangement joins TRBV20-1 to TRBJ2-7; with no DNA, the TCRdb D assignment of TRBD2 cannot be verified. This CDR3 has 11 amino acids. CDR1 DFQATT and CDR2 SNEGSKA come from the germline V gene (reference sequence). The CDR3 spells CSARLDYEQYF.

This CDR3 reads CASSYETGSCNEQFF. This chain uses TRBV6-2 or TRBV6-3 with TRBJ2-1; the TCRdb D gene call, TRBD1, has no DNA to confirm it. Germline CDR1 and CDR2: MNHEY and SVGEGT. This CDR3 spans 15 amino acids.

The chain joins TRBV3-1 to TRBJ2-3; no DNA is available, so the TRBD1 call from TCRdb remains unchecked. Germline CDR1 LGHDT, CDR2 YNNKEL (reference sequence). The CDR3 is 20 amino acids. The CDR3 region is CASSQKTGGAYQLYSDTQYF.

This sequence joins TRBV7-7 and TRBJ2-5. Germline-derived CDR1 and CDR2 are SSHAT and FNYEAQ (reference sequence). The CDR3 spans 15 residues. The CDR3 loop is CASSLAGQAQETQYF.

This chain uses TRBV6-2 or TRBV6-3 with TRBJ2-1. Germline CDR1 and CDR2: MNHEY and SVGEGT. This CDR3 is built from 13 residues. CDR3 in amino acids: CATGLNGVNEQFF.

The gene calls are TRBV7-3 and TRBJ1-1. The CDR3 has 13 amino acids. Germline V CDR1 and CDR2: SGHTA, FQGTGA. The chain's CDR3 is CASSEWGSTEAFF.

This chain joins TRBV7-9 and TRBJ1-1. Germline CDR1 reads SEHNR; CDR2 reads FQNEAQ (reference sequence). The CDR3 extends over 12 amino acids. CDR3 loop: CASTVGNTEAFF.

The chain combines TRBV27 with TRBJ1-2; the D call from TCRdb, TRBD1, cannot be confirmed without DNA. This CDR3 has 16 residues. Germline values: CDR1 MNHEY, CDR2 SMNVEV (reference sequence). CDR3 residues: CASSPRTGPTLSGYTF.